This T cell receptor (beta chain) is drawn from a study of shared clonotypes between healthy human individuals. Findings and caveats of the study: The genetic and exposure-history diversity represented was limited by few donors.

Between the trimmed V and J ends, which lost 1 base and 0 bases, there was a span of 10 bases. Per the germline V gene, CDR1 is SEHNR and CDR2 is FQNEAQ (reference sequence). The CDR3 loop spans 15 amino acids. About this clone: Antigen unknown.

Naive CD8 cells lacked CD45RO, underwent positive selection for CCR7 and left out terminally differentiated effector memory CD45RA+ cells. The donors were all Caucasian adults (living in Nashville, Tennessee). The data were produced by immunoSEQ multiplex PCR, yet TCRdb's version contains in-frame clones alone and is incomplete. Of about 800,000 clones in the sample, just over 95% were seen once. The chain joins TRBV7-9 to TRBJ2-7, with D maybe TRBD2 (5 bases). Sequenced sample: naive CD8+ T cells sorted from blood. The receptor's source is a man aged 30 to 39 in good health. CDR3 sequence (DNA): TGTGCCAGCAGCTTAGGCGGGTACAGCTCCTACGAGCAGTACTTC. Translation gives CASSLGGYSSYEQYF.